These 20 T cell receptor beta chains came from one sample sequenced in a study of blood T cell repertoires in COVID-19. Assay used: immunoSEQ multiplex PCR; TCRdb lists only in-frame clones, some missing. The table includes about 190,000 clones, about 88% detected once. The material sequenced was PBMCs or T cells enriched from blood (not recorded which). The receptors were sampled from a woman in her twenties or thirties who had recovered from COVID-19.

The rearrangement links TRBV24-1 to TRBJ1-2, with D maybe TRBD1 (5 bases). Germline loops: CDR1 KGHDR, CDR2 SFDVKD. The germline V and J ends were trimmed by 4 bases and 2 bases, with 16 bases remaining between them. This CDR3 region has 16 residues. CDR3 in DNA: TGTGCCACCAGTGACCATGCAGGGCCAGTAAACTATGGCTACACCTTC. This codes for CATSDHAGPVNYGYTF.

The V call is TRBV3-1 (or the pseudogene TRBV3-2), the J call TRBJ1-2, with D unresolved. CDR1 is LGHDT and CDR2 is YNNKEL in the germline V gene (reference sequence). V lost 1 base, J lost 3 bases, and 12 bases lay in between. This CDR3 is built from 15 residues. In DNA, the CDR3 is TGTGCCAGCAGCCAAGGAACCCGTGGCTACTATGGCTACACCTTC. The encoded protein is CASSQGTRGYYGYTF.

This chain links TRBV28 with TRBJ2-1; TRBD1 agrees at 9 bases. Germline V gives CDR1 MDHEN, CDR2 SYDVKM. The CDR3 runs 15 residues. The V segment lost 8 bases and the J segment 0 bases; nucleotides outside the gene matches: 5. The CDR3 is CASHRGPSSYNEQFF. CDR3 DNA: TGTGCCAGCCACAGGGGGCCTAGCTCCTACAATGAGCAGTTCTTC. The variable domain in full, completed from reference TRBV28 and TRBJ2-1, reads DVKVTQSSRYLVKRTGEKVFLECVQDMDHENMFWYRQDPGLGLRLIYFSYDVKMKEKGDIPEGYSVSREKKERFSLILESASTNQTSMYLCASHRGPSSYNEQFFGPGTRLTVL.

Of note for this clone: Other DNA sequences in this specimen translate into the identical CDR3. This chain uses TRBV27 with TRBJ1-5; no clear D gene. V lost 5 bases, J lost 2 bases, and 7 bases lay in between. The germline V gene encodes CDR1 MNHEY and CDR2 SMNVEV (reference sequence). The CDR3 runs to 13 residues. The CDR3 is CASSRQGNQPQHF. CDR3 DNA: TGTGCCAGCAGTAGACAAGGCAATCAGCCCCAGCATTTT.

The genes are TRBV6-4 and TRBJ2-1; 12 bases fit TRBD2. This CDR3 has 15 amino acids. V trimming: 4 bases; J trimming: 3 bases; junction bases outside the gene matches: 1. Germline V gene data show CDR1 as MRHNA and CDR2 as SNTAGT. The chain's CDR3 is CASSATSGSYNEQFF. The CDR3 DNA reads as TGTGCCAGCAGTGCGACTAGCGGGAGCTACAATGAGCAGTTCTTC.

The genes are TRBV14 and TRBJ1-1, with 9 bases that match TRBD1. The CDR3 runs 15 residues. Germline CDR1 is SGHDN and CDR2 is FVKESK. With 5 bases clipped from V and 3 bases from J, the junction kept 7 bases outside the gene matches. DNA for the CDR3: TGTGCCAGCAGCGACTGGGGACAGGGCTACACTGAAGCTTTCTTT. This gives the protein CASSDWGQGYTEAFF.

This clone was seen only once. The chain recombines TRBV13 with TRBJ2-7; no reliable D call. Germline CDR1 reads PRHDT; CDR2 reads FYEKMQ (reference sequence). Between the trimmed V and J ends, which lost 0 bases and 3 bases, there was a span of 12 bases. This CDR3 comprises 15 residues. The CDR3 sequence is CASSLGGSANYEQYV. In nucleotides, the CDR3 is TGTGCCAGCAGCTTAGGGGGCTCGGCGAACTACGAGCAGTACGTC.

The chain carries TRBV30 and TRBJ2-5, with 11 nucleotides matching TRBD2. This CDR3 is 16 amino acids long. Germline V gene lookup returns CDR1 GTSNPN and CDR2 SVGIG (reference sequence). Trimming took 2 bases from V and 2 from J; bases not matched to a gene: 7. Here the CDR3 DNA reads TGTGCCTGGAGTACCCTAGCGGGAGGTATTCAAGAGACCCAGTACTTC. This translates into CAWSTLAGGIQETQYF.

This clone has just one count. The chain joins TRBV14 to TRBJ2-2; 10 bases agree with TRBD2. From germline, CDR1 is SGHDN and CDR2 FVKESK. The V gene end was trimmed by 8 bases and the J gene end by 5 bases; junction bases not matched to a gene: 5. The CDR3 consists of 14 residues. DNA of the CDR3: TGTGCCAGCCGCGCTAGCGGGGGTACCGGGGAGCTGTTTTTT. Protein product: CASRASGGTGELFF.

The chain recombines TRBV7-9 with TRBJ2-7; TRBD1 matches at 9 bases. V was clipped by 5 bases and J by 1 base; unmatched bases: 9. CDR1 is SEHNR, CDR2 FQNEAQ, per germline (reference sequence). The CDR3 consists of 16 residues. CDR3 in amino acids: CASSPTGTGRSYEQYV. The CDR3 bases are TGTGCCAGCAGCCCAACCGGGACAGGGAGGTCCTACGAGCAGTACGTC.

Here the CDR3 DNA reads TGTGCCAGCAGTTTTCAGGTCAGCACAGATACGCAGTATTTT. It is translated as CASSFQVSTDTQYF. The chain couples TRBV2 to TRBJ2-3; no firm D call. The CDR3 covers 14 residues. V gave up 5 bases and J gave up 0 bases, with 9 bases separating them. Germline CDR1 is SNHLY and CDR2 is FYNNEI.

This chain connects TRBV27 to TRBJ2-7; 10 positions match TRBD1. The CDR3 totals 16 residues. With 4 bases clipped from V and 5 bases from J, the junction kept 11 bases outside the gene matches. Germline V gene lookup returns CDR1 MNHEY and CDR2 SMNVEV (reference sequence). The CDR3 region is CASSSGTGVFKNEQYV. CDR3 bases: TGTGCCAGCAGTTCTGGGACAGGGGTGTTCAAGAACGAGCAGTACGTC.

The rearrangement joins TRBV19 to TRBJ1-5; D might be TRBD1 (5 bases). Germline CDR1 and CDR2: LNHDA and SQIVND (reference sequence). The CDR3 length is 15 residues. Trimming took 5 bases from V and 6 from J, leaving 17 bases between them. The CDR3 DNA reads as TGTGCCAGTAGTGCGCAGGGAGGGAGAGGTCAGCCCCAGCATTTT. Protein: CASSAQGGRGQPQHF.

This chain uses TRBV25-1 with TRBJ1-6, with a tentative D call TRBD1 (5 bases). Looked up from germline, CDR1 is MGHDK and CDR2 is SYGVNS. Trimming removed 6 bases from V and 8 bases from J, with 14 bases in between. There are 14 residues in the CDR3. CDR3 sequence (DNA): TGTGCCAGCAGAGACCAGGGATCGGATTCACCCCTCCACTTT. Translated, it gives CASRDQGSDSPLHF.

The chain employs TRBV7-2 and TRBJ1-2, with a tentative D call TRBD1 (6 bases). Germline CDR1 SGHTA, CDR2 FQGNSA. The CDR3 consists of 15 residues. V was cut by 5 bases and J by 0 bases, with 13 bases left in between. The CDR3: CASSPRGGANYGYTF. The CDR3 nucleotides read TGTGCCAGCAGCCCGAGAGGGGGAGCTAACTATGGCTACACCTTC.

The rearrangement joins TRBV5-1 to TRBJ1-6, with D maybe TRBD1 (6 bases). CDR3 length equals 15 residues. The ends were cut back, 0 bases at V and 8 bases at J, with 12 bases in the middle. CDR1 and CDR2 from the germline V gene are SGHRS and YFSETQ. CDR3 in amino acids: CASSLAWGRDSPLHF. CDR3 DNA sequence: TGCGCCAGCAGCTTGGCCTGGGGGCGGGATTCACCCCTCCACTTT. Together with reference TRBV5-1 and TRBJ1-6, the CDR3 gives the full variable domain: KAGVTQTPRYLIKTRGQQVTLSCSPISGHRSVSWYQQTPGQGLQFLFEYFSETQRNKGNFPGRFSGRQFSNSRSEMNVSTLELGDSALYLCASSLAWGRDSPLHFGNGTRLTVT.

The chain joins TRBV18 to TRBJ2-1; perhaps TRBD2 as D (5 bases). Per germline, CDR1 KGHSH and CDR2 LQKENI. CDR3 length equals 18 residues. Trimming pared 3 bases from V and 5 bases from J, leaving 23 bases between. Written as DNA, the CDR3 is TGTGCCAGCTCACCTAATCCAACCACAAGCCGGACTGACAATGAGCAGTTCTTC. Its translation: CASSPNPTTSRTDNEQFF.

The chain recombines TRBV12-5 with TRBJ2-1; D is possibly TRBD1 (6 bases). Germline CDR1 reads LGHNT; CDR2 reads FRNRAP. CDR3 length equals 11 residues. Trimming removed 2 bases from V and 10 bases from J, with 6 bases in between. The CDR3 sequence: CASGLTGEQFF. CDR3 DNA sequence: TGTGCTAGTGGTTTGACAGGGGAGCAGTTCTTC.

The chain links TRBV4-2 to TRBJ1-1; the D gene is possibly TRBD1 (5 bases). The V end lost 2 bases, the J end lost 3 bases, and 13 bases lay between the germline ends. CDR1 is LGHNA, CDR2 YNFKEQ, per germline. The CDR3 sequence is 15 residues long. The CDR3 region has the DNA TGTGCCAGCAGCCAACCCATCTCGGGGGACACTGAAGCTTTCTTT. Its translation is CASSQPISGDTEAFF.

This chain connects TRBV28 to TRBJ1-6, with D possibly being TRBD1 (6 bases). Germline V gene lookup returns CDR1 MDHEN and CDR2 SYDVKM. The CDR3 totals 15 residues. Trimming stripped 10 bases from V and 0 bases from J, with 13 bases between. CDR3 loop: CATLRGSSYNSPLHF. CDR3 sequence (DNA): TGTGCCACCCTAAGGGGGAGCTCCTATAATTCACCCCTCCACTTT.